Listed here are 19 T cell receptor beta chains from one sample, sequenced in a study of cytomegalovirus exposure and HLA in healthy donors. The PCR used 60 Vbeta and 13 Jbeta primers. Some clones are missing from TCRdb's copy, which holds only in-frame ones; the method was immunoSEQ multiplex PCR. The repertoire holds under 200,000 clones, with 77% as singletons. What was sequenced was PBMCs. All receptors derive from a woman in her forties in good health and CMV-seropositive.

The CDR3, as DNA: TGTGCCAGCAGCTTACAGGCGGGAGAAACAGATACGCAGTATTTT. Translation: CASSLQAGETDTQYF. This sequence joins TRBV7-2 and TRBJ2-3; TRBD2 matches at 7 bases. This CDR3 spans 15 amino acids. Germline-derived CDR1 and CDR2 are SGHTA and FQGNSA. J lost 3 bases, V lost 2 bases, and 5 bases had no gene match.

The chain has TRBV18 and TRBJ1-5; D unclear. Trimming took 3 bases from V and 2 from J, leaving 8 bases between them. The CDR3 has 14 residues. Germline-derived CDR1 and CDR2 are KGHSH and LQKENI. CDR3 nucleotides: TGTGCCAGCTCACCCGGCGGGGGCAATCAGCCCCAGCATTTT. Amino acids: CASSPGGGNQPQHF. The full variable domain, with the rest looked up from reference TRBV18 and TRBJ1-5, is NAGVMQNPRHLVRRRGQEARLRCSPMKGHSHVYWYRQLPEEGLKFMVYLQKENIIDESGMPKERFSAEFPKEGPSILRIQQVVRGDSAAYFCASSPGGGNQPQHFGDGTRLSIL.

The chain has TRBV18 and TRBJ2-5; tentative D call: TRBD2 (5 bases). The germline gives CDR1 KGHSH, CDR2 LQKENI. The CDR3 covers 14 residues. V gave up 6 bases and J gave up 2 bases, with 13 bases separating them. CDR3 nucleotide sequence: TGTGCCAGCTCGCTTTTGGACTCTCAAGAGACCCAGTACTTC. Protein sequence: CASSLLDSQETQYF. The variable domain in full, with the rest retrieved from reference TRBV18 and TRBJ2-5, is NAGVMQNPRHLVRRRGQEARLRCSPMKGHSHVYWYRQLPEEGLKFMVYLQKENIIDESGMPKERFSAEFPKEGPSILRIQQVVRGDSAAYFCASSLLDSQETQYFGPGTRLLVL.

The CDR3 DNA sequence: TGCGCCAGCAGCCAGGGACAGCGAGAAGCTTTCTTT. Translation: CASSQGQREAFF. J is TRBJ1-1 and V is TRBV4-1; 7 nucleotides match TRBD1. V was clipped by 3 bases and J by 8 bases; unmatched bases: 3. Germline V gives CDR1 MGHRA, CDR2 YSYEKL. This CDR3 is built from 12 residues.

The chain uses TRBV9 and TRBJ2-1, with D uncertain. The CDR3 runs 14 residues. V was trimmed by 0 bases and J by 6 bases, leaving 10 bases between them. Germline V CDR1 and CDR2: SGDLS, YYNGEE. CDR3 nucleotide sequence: TGTGCCAGCAGCGTAGCTGGTAGAATCAATGAGCAGTTCTTC. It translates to CASSVAGRINEQFF.

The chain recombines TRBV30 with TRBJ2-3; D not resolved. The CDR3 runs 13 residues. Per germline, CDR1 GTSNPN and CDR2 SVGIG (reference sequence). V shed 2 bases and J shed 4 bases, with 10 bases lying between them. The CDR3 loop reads CAWSLSRSDTQYF. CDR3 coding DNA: TGTGCCTGGAGTCTCTCTAGGTCAGATACGCAGTATTTT.

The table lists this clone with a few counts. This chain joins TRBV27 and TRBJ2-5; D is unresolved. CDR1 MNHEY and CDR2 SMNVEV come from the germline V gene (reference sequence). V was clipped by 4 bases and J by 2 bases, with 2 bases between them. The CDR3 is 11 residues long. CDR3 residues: CASSSQETQYF. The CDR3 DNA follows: TGTGCCAGCAGTTCTCAAGAGACCCAGTACTTC.

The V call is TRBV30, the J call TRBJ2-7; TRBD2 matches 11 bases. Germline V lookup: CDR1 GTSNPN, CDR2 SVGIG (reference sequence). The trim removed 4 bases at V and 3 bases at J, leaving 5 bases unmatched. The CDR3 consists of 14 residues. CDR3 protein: CAWNPGLADYEQYF. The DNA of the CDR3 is TGTGCCTGGAACCCGGGACTAGCGGACTACGAGCAGTACTTC.

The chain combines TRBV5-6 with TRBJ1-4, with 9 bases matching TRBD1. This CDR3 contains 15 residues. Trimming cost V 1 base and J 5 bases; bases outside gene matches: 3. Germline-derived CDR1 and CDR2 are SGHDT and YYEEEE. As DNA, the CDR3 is TGTGCCAGCAGCTTGTTCGGGACAGGGAATGAAAAACTGTTTTTT. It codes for CASSLFGTGNEKLFF.

DNA for the CDR3: TGTGCCACCACTTGGGGAGGGACCTATGGCTACACCTTC. As protein: CATTWGGTYGYTF. The J gene is TRBJ1-2, the V gene TRBV28, with TRBD1 as a possible D gene (5 bases). Germline CDR1 reads MDHEN; CDR2 reads SYDVKM. The CDR3 has 13 residues. V was cut by 10 bases and J by 4 bases, with 16 bases left in between.

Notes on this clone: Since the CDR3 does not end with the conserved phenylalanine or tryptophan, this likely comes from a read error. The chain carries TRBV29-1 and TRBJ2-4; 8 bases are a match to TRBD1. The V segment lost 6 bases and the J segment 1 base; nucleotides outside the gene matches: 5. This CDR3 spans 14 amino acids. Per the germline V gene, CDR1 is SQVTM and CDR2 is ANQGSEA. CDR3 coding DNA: TGCAGCGTCGAAACAGGGGGGGCCAAAAACATTCAGTACCTC. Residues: CSVETGGAKNIQYL.

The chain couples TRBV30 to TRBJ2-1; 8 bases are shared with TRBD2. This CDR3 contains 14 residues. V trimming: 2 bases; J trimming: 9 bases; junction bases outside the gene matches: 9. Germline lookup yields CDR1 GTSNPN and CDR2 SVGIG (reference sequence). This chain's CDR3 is CAWSPGLVLGEQFF. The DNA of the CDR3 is TGTGCCTGGAGTCCGGGACTAGTGTTGGGTGAGCAGTTCTTC.

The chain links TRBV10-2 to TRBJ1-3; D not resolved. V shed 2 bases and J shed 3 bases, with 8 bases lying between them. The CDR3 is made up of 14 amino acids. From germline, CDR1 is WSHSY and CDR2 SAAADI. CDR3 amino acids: CASSETVDGNTIYF. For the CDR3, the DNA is TGCGCCAGCAGTGAGACAGTCGATGGAAACACCATATATTTT.

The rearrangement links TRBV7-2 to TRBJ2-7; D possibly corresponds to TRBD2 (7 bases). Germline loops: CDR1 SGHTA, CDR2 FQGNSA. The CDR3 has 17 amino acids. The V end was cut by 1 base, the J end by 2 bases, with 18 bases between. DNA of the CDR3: TGTGCCAGCAGCTTAGGAGGGGGAGGGGATTTGACCTACGAGCAGTACTTC. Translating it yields CASSLGGGGDLTYEQYF.

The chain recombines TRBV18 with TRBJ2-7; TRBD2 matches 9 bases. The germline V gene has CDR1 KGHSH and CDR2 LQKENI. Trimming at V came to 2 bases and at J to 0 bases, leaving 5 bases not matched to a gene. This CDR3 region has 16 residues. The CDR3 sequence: CASSPSTTSGSYEQYF. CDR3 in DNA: TGTGCCAGCTCACCATCGACGACTAGCGGCTCCTACGAGCAGTACTTC.

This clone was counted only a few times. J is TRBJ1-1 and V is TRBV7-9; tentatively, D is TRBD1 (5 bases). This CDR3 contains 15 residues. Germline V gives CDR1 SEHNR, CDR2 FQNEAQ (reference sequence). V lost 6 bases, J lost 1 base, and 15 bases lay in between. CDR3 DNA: TGTGCCAGCAGAAGTAGCAAGGGGCAGAACACTGAAGCTTTCTTT. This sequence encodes CASRSSKGQNTEAFF.

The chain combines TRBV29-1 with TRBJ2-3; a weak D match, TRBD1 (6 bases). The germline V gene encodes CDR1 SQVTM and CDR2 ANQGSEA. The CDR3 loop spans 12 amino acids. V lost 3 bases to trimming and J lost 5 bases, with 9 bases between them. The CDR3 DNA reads TGCAGCGTTGAGCTCAGGGGAGATACGCAGTATTTT. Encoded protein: CSVELRGDTQYF.

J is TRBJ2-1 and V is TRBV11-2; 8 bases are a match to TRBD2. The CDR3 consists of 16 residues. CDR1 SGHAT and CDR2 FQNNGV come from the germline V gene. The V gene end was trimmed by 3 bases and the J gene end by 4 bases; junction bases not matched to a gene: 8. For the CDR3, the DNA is TGTGCCAGCAGCTTCTCCCAGCGGGGGCCATACAATGAGCAGTTCTTC. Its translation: CASSFSQRGPYNEQFF.

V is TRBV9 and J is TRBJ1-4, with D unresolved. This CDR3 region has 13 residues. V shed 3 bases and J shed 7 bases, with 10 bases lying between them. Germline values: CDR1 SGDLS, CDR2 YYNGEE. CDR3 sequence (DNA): TGTGCCAGCAGCGACCTAGAGGGTGAAAAACTGTTTTTT. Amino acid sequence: CASSDLEGEKLFF.